This T cell receptor beta chain was obtained from a study of blood T cell repertoires in COVID-19. TCRdb's table, derived via immunoSEQ multiplex PCR, lists solely in-frame clones and lacks some. The sample contains about 80,000 clones, roughly 88% of which appear only once. Germline trimming cut 4 bases from V and 1 base from J; bases unmatched to any gene: 3. The germline V gene encodes CDR1 SGHAT and CDR2 FQNNGV. The CDR3 extends over 14 amino acids. This clonotype was sampled from a woman of 80 years or more with acute or convalescent COVID-19. The sequenced sample consisted of peripheral blood. The chain recombines TRBV11-2 with TRBJ2-5; TRBD1 matches 7 bases. In nucleotides, the CDR3 is TGTGCCAGCAGCTGGGGGACAGCCCAAGAGACCCAGTACTTC. As protein: CASSWGTAQETQYF.